Presented here are 19 T cell receptor beta chains from one specimen sequenced in a study of blood T cell repertoires in COVID-19. TCRdb keeps only in-frame clones here, not all; method: immunoSEQ multiplex PCR. The data show some 24,000 clones, 81% seen once. Sequenced: peripheral blood. Receptors were obtained from a man in his sixties or seventies with acute or convalescent COVID-19.

The chain employs TRBV10-3 and TRBJ2-4; perhaps TRBD1 as D (6 bases). Germline V lookup: CDR1 ENHRY, CDR2 SYGVKD. The V end lost 0 bases, the J end lost 4 bases, and 7 bases lay between the germline ends. This CDR3 is 14 amino acids long. CDR3 amino acids: CAISESGQKNIQYF. CDR3 bases: TGTGCCATCAGTGAGTCGGGACAAAAAAACATTCAGTACTTC.

The V and J genes are TRBV29-1 and TRBJ1-3; D possibly corresponds to TRBD1 (6 bases). The CDR3 runs to 17 residues. The germline gives CDR1 SQVTM, CDR2 ANQGSEA. Trimming stripped 4 bases from V and 0 bases from J, with 19 bases between. The DNA of the CDR3 is TGCAGCGTTGGGATTTGGGACACCGAGCGCTCTGGAAACACCATATATTTT. Its protein is CSVGIWDTERSGNTIYF.

This chain uses TRBV9 with TRBJ1-5, with 9 bases lining up with TRBD1. Losses at the gene ends were 3 bases for V and 7 bases for J; bases not matched to a gene: 5. This CDR3 region has 14 residues. Germline-derived CDR1 and CDR2 are SGDLS and YYNGEE. The CDR3 region has the DNA TGTGCCAGCAGCGGTCCGGGACAGGGACAGCCCCAGCATTTT. Translated: CASSGPGQGQPQHF.

This clone was seen more than once but under ten times. This chain links TRBV27 with TRBJ2-7, with TRBD2 matching 13 bases. Unmatched junction bases numbered 6, after V lost 6 bases and J lost 1 base. The CDR3 extends over 16 amino acids. Per the germline V gene, CDR1 is MNHEY and CDR2 is SMNVEV (reference sequence). The CDR3 nucleotides read TGTGCCAGCAGCCGGACTAGCGGGAGTGGGTCCTACGAGCAGTACTTC. Translated: CASSRTSGSGSYEQYF.

The rearrangement links TRBV10-3 to TRBJ1-2; D might be TRBD1 (6 bases). CDR1 is ENHRY and CDR2 is SYGVKD in the germline V gene. CDR3 size: 13 residues. Trimming shortened V by 3 bases and J by 3 bases, and 8 bases separated the two germline ends. CDR3 in amino acids: CAISDRTDYGYTF. The CDR3 DNA reads as TGTGCCATCAGTGACAGGACAGACTATGGCTACACCTTC.

The J gene is TRBJ1-1, the V gene TRBV29-1; TRBD1 matches 10 bases. The length of the CDR3 is 14 residues. Germline V gene sequence: CDR1 SQVTM, CDR2 ANQGSEA. V lost 8 bases and J lost 5; bases outside the gene matches: 11. The CDR3 sequence is CSTGQGNTGTEAFF. The CDR3, as DNA: TGCAGCACGGGACAGGGGAATACAGGGACTGAAGCTTTCTTT.

This chain links TRBV7-8 with TRBJ1-5, with 9 bases that match TRBD1. The CDR3 runs to 15 residues. V gave up 4 bases and J gave up 3 bases; unmatched junction bases: 4. Germline assignment: CDR1 SGHVS and CDR2 FQNEAQ. CDR3 amino acids: CASSSTGGVNQPQHF. The CDR3 bases are TGTGCCAGCAGCTCTACAGGGGGCGTCAATCAGCCCCAGCATTTT.

Only one count was recorded for this clone. This chain connects TRBV6-4 to TRBJ2-2; 8 nucleotides align to TRBD1. The CDR3 runs to 15 residues. With V trimmed by 5 bases and J by 0 bases, 2 bases remained unmatched. Germline V lookup: CDR1 MRHNA, CDR2 SNTAGT. The CDR3 DNA follows: TGTGCCAGCAGTCCGGACAGGGCGAACACCGGGGAGCTGTTTTTT. Encoded protein: CASSPDRANTGELFF.

The rearrangement links TRBV11-2 to TRBJ2-1; a weak D match, TRBD2 (5 bases). Between the trimmed V and J ends, which lost 3 bases and 2 bases, there was a span of 20 bases. Germline assignment: CDR1 SGHAT and CDR2 FQNNGV. The CDR3 runs 18 residues. The CDR3 bases are TGTGCCAGCAGCTTTAGACGGACGTCCGGACTCGCCTACAATGAGCAGTTCTTC. It encodes CASSFRRTSGLAYNEQFF.

This chain connects TRBV25-1 to TRBJ2-7; possible D gene TRBD2, 6 bases. This CDR3 comprises 15 residues. Looked up from germline, CDR1 is MGHDK and CDR2 is SYGVNS. Trimming shortened V by 3 bases and J by 0 bases, and 12 bases separated the two germline ends. The chain's CDR3 is CASSDPGLHSYEQYF. DNA of the CDR3: TGTGCCAGCAGTGATCCGGGACTCCACTCCTACGAGCAGTACTTC.

There are a few counts of this clone. The chain links TRBV24-1 to TRBJ2-2; 12 bases line up with TRBD2. The CDR3 covers 17 residues. The ends lost 7 bases at V and 4 bases at J; junction bases unmatched: 9. Germline-derived CDR1 and CDR2 are KGHDR and SFDVKD. CDR3 DNA: TGTGCCACCAGGCCGACTAGCGGGAGTAAAAGCACCGGGGAGCTGTTTTTT. It encodes CATRPTSGSKSTGELFF.

This rearrangement joins TRBV4-3 to TRBJ2-1, with 13 bases fitting TRBD2. Per germline, CDR1 LGHNA and CDR2 YSLEER. This CDR3 region has 15 residues. The J segment lost 6 bases and the V segment lost 6 bases, leaving 5 bases of the junction unmatched. CDR3 DNA sequence: TGCGCCAGCAGTCCCACTAGCGGGAGGGGCAATGAGCAGTTCTTC. It translates to CASSPTSGRGNEQFF.

DNA of the CDR3: TGTGCCAGCATGCCGGGACAGGGGTCGTCGCCCCTCCACTTT. The encoded protein is CASMPGQGSSPLHF. The J gene is TRBJ1-6, the V gene TRBV28; 10 bases align to TRBD1. The CDR3 extends over 14 amino acids. Per germline, CDR1 MDHEN and CDR2 SYDVKM. J gave up 13 bases and V 7 bases, and 10 bases lay outside the gene matches. Complete variable domain (other parts from reference TRBV28 and TRBJ1-6): DVKVTQSSRYLVKRTGEKVFLECVQDMDHENMFWYRQDPGLGLRLIYFSYDVKMKEKGDIPEGYSVSREKKERFSLILESASTNQTSMYLCASMPGQGSSPLHFGNGTRLTVT.

The rearrangement links TRBV9 to TRBJ1-1; perhaps TRBD1 as D (6 bases). The CDR3 has 16 amino acids. Looked up from germline, CDR1 is SGDLS and CDR2 is YYNGEE. Trimming took off 3 bases at V and 3 bases at J, with 18 bases between the two ends. The CDR3 sequence: CASSAYQQGEDTEAFF. The CDR3, as DNA: TGTGCCAGCAGCGCATACCAACAGGGTGAGGACACTGAAGCTTTCTTT.

This chain joins TRBV7-9 and TRBJ2-7, with a weak D call TRBD1 (5 bases). CDR3 length: 16 residues. V lost 0 bases and J lost 0, with 12 bases in between. Germline V CDR1 and CDR2: SEHNR, FQNEAQ (reference sequence). CDR3 bases: TGTGCCAGCAGCTTAGCGCAAGCAGGGATCTCCTACGAGCAGTACTTC. Its translation: CASSLAQAGISYEQYF.

The chain employs TRBV18 and TRBJ1-2, with TRBD1 identical over 10 bases. V gave up 3 bases and J gave up 1 base; unmatched junction bases: 5. CDR1 and CDR2 from the germline V gene are KGHSH and LQKENI. This CDR3 is 16 amino acids long. The CDR3: CASSPGQGSFNYGYTF. DNA for the CDR3: TGTGCCAGCTCACCGGGACAGGGGAGTTTTAACTATGGCTACACCTTC.

The V call is TRBV19, the J call TRBJ1-4; tentatively, D is TRBD1 (6 bases). The V end was cut by 6 bases, the J end by 5 bases, with 13 bases between. This CDR3 region has 14 residues. Germline values: CDR1 LNHDA, CDR2 SQIVND (reference sequence). The CDR3 spells CASRPGTRNEKLFF. CDR3 nucleotide sequence: TGTGCCAGTAGGCCCGGGACACGGAATGAAAAACTGTTTTTT.

This clone has a single count. The DNA for the CDR3 is TGTGCCAGCAGTTACTCCGCTAGCGGGACCACCGGGGAGCTGTTTTTT. This codes for CASSYSASGTTGELFF. The rearrangement uses TRBV6-2 or TRBV6-3 and TRBJ2-2; TRBD2 matches 9 bases. CDR1 is MNHEY and CDR2 is SVGEGT in the germline V gene. The J segment lost 4 bases and the V segment lost 0 bases, leaving 3 bases of the junction unmatched. The CDR3 consists of 16 residues.

The chain has TRBV5-8 and TRBJ2-3; tentative D call: TRBD1 (5 bases). CDR1 SGHTS and CDR2 YDEGEE come from the germline V gene. This CDR3 contains 15 residues. V was clipped by 5 bases and J by 1 base, with 14 bases between them. The CDR3 DNA follows: TGTGCCAGCAGTCTCAGGGTCTTCGGCACAGATACGCAGTATTTT. Protein sequence: CASSLRVFGTDTQYF.